The TCR beta chain described here comes from a study of T cells in Graves' hyperthyroidism and ophthalmopathy. On the study more broadly: Peripheral blood was secured at the point of initial diagnosis, before any treatment.

This clonotype occurred many times. The antigen remains undetermined. General study results and limits: Ophthalmopathy prediction by the model preceded onset by a median about 6 months. Among thyroid clonotypes expanded above 0.001, most also appeared in blood. By a 13 V-J model, ophthalmopathy was set apart from stable hyperthyroidism.

It was RNA transcripts that yielded the amplified TCR beta CDR3 regions. With the HTBI primer set, the TCR CDR3 went through a first round of RT-PCR. TCRdb used MiXCR to reprocess the multiplex PCR reads, holding one entry per CDR3 protein. The sample lists 500,000 to 650,000 distinct CDR3 sequences, less than 15% occurring once. The V gene lost 4 bases and the J gene lost 6 bases, with 10 bases spanning the gap. Germline CDR1 and CDR2: SGHTA and FQGNSA. The length of the CDR3 is 13 residues. The sequence derives from a woman between 40 and 50 years old with Graves' hyperthyroidism. The rearrangement uses TRBV7-2 and TRBJ2-1; D is unresolved. Sequencing was carried out using blood. This CDR3 is CASSSQRSNEQFF. In DNA form, the CDR3 reads TGTGCCAGCAGCTCCCAAAGGAGCAATGAGCAGTTCTTC.